The present entry profiles one T cell receptor beta chain with its context. Which antigen it targets is not known. No per-base quality is available; no much larger clone lies one base away. These data are taken from a study of T cell changes during pregnancy in multiple sclerosis (dated by TCRdb to between 2019 and 2020). Broadly, across the study: Changes in the T cell repertoire over the course of pregnancy were examined in this study in women with multiple sclerosis.

Via the germline V gene (reference sequence), CDR1 is LNHDA and CDR2 SQIVND. The junction carries 16 bases between V and J, which are trimmed by 3 bases and 7 bases respectively. Including cysteine and phenylalanine, the CDR3 has 15 amino acids. Only the CDR3 part of the read is kept: 45 bases, read in frame from the first base. The library was produced with the immunoSEQ multiplex PCR assay. Here the immuneACCESS table is served through TCRdb, limited to in-frame sequences with V and J called. Missing clones are a known gap in these copies; in checked studies unresolved V genes cover under half, and the rest lacks a known reason. The sample table records some 47,000 clones; over 85% of these occur just once. The ten most abundant clones make up about 1.8% of the sample.

The chain employs TRBV19 and TRBJ2-1; the D gene is not confidently resolved. Sample: peripheral blood, taken in the first trimester of pregnancy. The clonotype originates from a female donor with multiple sclerosis, enrolled in a pregnancy study. The CDR3 loop reads CASSMVQPVRNEQFF. The nucleotide sequence reads TGTGCCAGTAGTATGGTACAGCCCGTCAGGAATGAGCAGTTCTTC.